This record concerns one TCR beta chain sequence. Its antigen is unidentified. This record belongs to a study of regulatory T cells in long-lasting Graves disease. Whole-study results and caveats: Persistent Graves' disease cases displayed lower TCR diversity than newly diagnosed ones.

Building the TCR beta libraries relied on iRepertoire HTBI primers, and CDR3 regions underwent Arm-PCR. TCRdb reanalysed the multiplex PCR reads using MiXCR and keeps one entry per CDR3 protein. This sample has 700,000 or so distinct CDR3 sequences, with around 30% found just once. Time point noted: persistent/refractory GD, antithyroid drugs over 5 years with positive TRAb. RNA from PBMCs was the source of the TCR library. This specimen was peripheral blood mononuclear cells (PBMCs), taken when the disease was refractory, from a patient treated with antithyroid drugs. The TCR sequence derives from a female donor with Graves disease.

The CDR3 here is CASIPGTSYEQYF. The CDR3 DNA sequence: TGTGCCAGCATCCCGGGGACCTCCTACGAGCAGTACTTC. This chain joins TRBV2 and TRBJ2-7; tentatively, D is TRBD1 or TRBD2 (5 bases each). Germline loops: CDR1 SNHLY, CDR2 FYNNEI. This CDR3 region has 13 residues. Deletions cut 7 bases from V and 0 bases from J, with 10 bases between.